The TCR beta chain under discussion was sequenced for a study of human thymus T cells. Study results and caveats: Unrelated individuals had highly overlapping thymic repertoires, as reported in related research. Thymic and blood repertoires showed apparently biased V and J gene usage.

A remark on this clone: Its antigen is currently unknown.

Corrective cardiac operations yielded the resected thymus tissue. Congenital heart defects were the reason for the corrective surgery that the donors, healthy Finnish infants, were having. Here immunoSEQ multiplex PCR was the method, and the copy in TCRdb shows in-frame clones only, minus some. This table holds fewer than 90,000 clones, just over 95% found once. Deletions cut 3 bases from V and 7 bases from J, with 21 bases between. The CDR3 is made up of 15 amino acids. Germline V lookup: CDR1 GTSNPN, CDR2 SVGIG (reference sequence). What was sequenced was thymus tissue. This TCR was recovered from a boy under three years old with a congenital heart defect but otherwise immunologically healthy. J is TRBJ2-5 and V is TRBV30, with no clear D. This CDR3 reads CAWRSATPNRGTQYF. DNA of the CDR3: TGTGCCTGGAGATCAGCAACCCCAAACAGAGGGACCCAGTACTTC.